The clone carrying this T cell receptor beta chain has ten or more counts. Specified time point: newly diagnosed GD, antithyroid drugs for less than 3 months. Scientists built the TCR library using RNA that was extracted from PBMCs. This record comes from a study of regulatory T cells in long-lasting Graves disease. The authors built TCR beta libraries using iRepertoire HTBI primers and Arm-PCR of CDR3 regions. TCRdb redid the calling of the multiplex PCR reads with MiXCR, one entry per CDR3 protein. The sample consists of around 450,000 distinct CDR3 sequences, 15% of them appearing once. This sample was also put to use in a study of T cells in Graves' hyperthyroidism and ophthalmopathy.

This TCR was sampled from a woman in her thirties with Graves disease. The material sequenced was peripheral blood mononuclear cells (PBMCs), taken at new diagnosis, from a patient treated with antithyroid drugs.

The CDR3 region is CASSQLAGVTGELFF. CDR3 DNA: TGTGCCAGCAGTCAACTAGCGGGAGTCACCGGGGAGCTGTTTTTT. The chain carries TRBV12-3 or TRBV12-4 and TRBJ2-2, with 11 bases aligning to TRBD2. This CDR3 spans 15 amino acids. V shed 5 bases, J shed 4 bases, and the junction held 3 bases outside the gene matches.